This T cell receptor beta chain was captured in a study of T cells in Graves' hyperthyroidism and ophthalmopathy (dated by TCRdb to the late 2010s). Background for the entire study: Peripheral blood samples were taken at initial diagnosis, before any treatment was given. To identify distinguishing TCR V-J signatures, a discovery cohort of 90 to 100 patients was used, comprising 40 to 45 with Graves' ophthalmopathy and roughly 60 with stable Graves' hyperthyroidism. Prospective prediction of ophthalmopathy was tested in an independent validation cohort consisting of fewer than 20 hyperthyroidism patients and around 16 patients who later progressed to ophthalmopathy. The approximately 97 discovery patients were randomly divided into training and test sets at a 7:3 ratio. In addition, the study compared T-cell repertoires in thyroid tissue and in blood from several Graves' hyperthyroidism patients. After blood sampling, hyperthyroidism patients were treated with methimazole at a starting dose of 30 mg daily, and ophthalmopathy patients were treated with high-dose intravenous methylprednisolone. TCR Vbeta CDR3 sequencing of approximately 140 peripheral blood samples (43 ophthalmopathy, around 80 hyperthyroidism and around 17 progressor patients) is reported in the paper.

TCR beta CDR3 regions were amplified from RNA transcripts. For the first round of RT-PCR on the TCR CDR3, the HTBI primer set was used together with the Qiagen OneStep RT-PCR kit. Libraries were constructed in a second round of multiplex PCR, after which size selection and purification were performed. Libraries were sequenced paired-end with 100 bp reads on an Illumina HiSeq2000. Processing in the source paper ran as follows. Raw data were processed with SOAPnuke, discarding reads with adapters, uncalled bases, mean Phred below 15, or no exact constant-primer or identifier match. COPE v1.2.5 was used to merge high-quality paired reads, and clonotypes were defined as unique nucleotide sequences. MiTCR v1.1 was used to align the clonotypes against IMGT TRBV, TRBD and TRBJ reference segments. The analysis was restricted to V-J combinations with a frequency above 0.0001, which together covered 99% to 99.2% of the repertoires. A TCS score was defined as the ratio between F50 (clonal expansion) and ExV (chaos), using BLOSUM62-based TCRdist between CDR3 peptides within each V-J. Welch's t-statistics and random forest reduced some 510 V-J features to about 12, which were used in a naive Bayes classifier (R e1071). TCRdb trimmed the raw reads at Q25, called clones with MiXCR and kept productive beta chains. Every entry covers one CDR3 protein and lists the most common genes and DNA from its rows. TCRdb's processing, not the study's, gives the V and J calls here. Recorded for this sample are about 420,000 distinct CDR3 sequences; around 13% of them occurred a single time. Of the sample, about 5% is held by the ten largest clones.

Study-wide conclusions, independent of this receptor: During validation, the model predicted progression to ophthalmopathy a median of about 5.9 months ahead of onset, with roughly 65% sensitivity and less than 85% specificity. No statistical method was used to set the sample size in advance, and investigators knew the group allocation. A 13 V-J signature model separated ophthalmopathy from stable hyperthyroidism, with about 88% sensitivity and 81% to 83% specificity in cross-validation and 80%/75% in testing. Most expanded thyroid clonotypes (frequency above 0.001) were also detected in blood, a finding suggesting that blood repertoires may reflect thyroid immune responses.

The CDR3 holds 15 amino acids from the cysteine to the phenylalanine. Only the CDR3 portion is preserved as DNA: 45 bases, with reading frame beginning at the first base. V lost 6 bases and J lost 6 bases; the stretch between them is 18 bases long. The germline V gene (reference sequence) provides CDR1 SEHNR and CDR2 FQNEAQ. Stable Graves' hyperthyroidism was defined as the absence of progression to ophthalmopathy over 18 months of follow-up. Hyperthyroidism patients were aged 18 to 65 years and newly diagnosed, with disease duration of less than 2 months. Any patient with an uncontrolled infection, another autoimmune disease, pregnancy or lactation was excluded. Diagnoses were established on the basis of clinical symptoms, serum thyroxine and TRAb, thyroid ultrasound, and orbital computed tomography. Ficoll-Paque density gradient centrifugation was used to isolate PBMCs from around 9.1 ml of fresh peripheral blood. Trizol reagent was used to extract total RNA, and RNA quality was then checked on an Agilent 2100 Bioanalyzer.

In the case of this clonotype: This receptor's antigen is unknown. No qualities accompany the bases; no much larger clone lies one base away.

The sequenced material came from blood. The chain uses TRBV7-9 and TRBJ1-5, and TRBD1 may be the D gene, going by 5 matching bases. This sequence was found in a young woman with Graves' hyperthyroidism. The sequenced DNA: TGTGCCAGCAGTTTATCGCAGGGACCGGGTCAGCCCCAGCATTTT. It codes for CASSLSQGPGQPQHF.